This T cell receptor (beta chain) comes out of a study of T cell repertoires in cytomegalovirus infection. Overall study context: Both a matching HLA type and CMV infection were indicated by public TCR beta signatures. Study-wide points: Summed frequency of public TCR beta families distinguished CMV carriers with the relevant HLA. Clonotype analysis showed dominance of the ex vivo response by HLA-C-restricted CMV-specific TCR beta clonotypes.

With 3 bases removed from V and 0 bases from J, the gap between germline ends came to 11 bases. Germline V gene data show CDR1 as DFQATT and CDR2 as SNEGSKA (reference sequence). The CDR3 covers 14 residues. Each CDR3 protein is one row after TCRdb ran MiXCR on the reads. The sample carries some 280,000 distinct CDR3 sequences, approximately 13% recorded once. On this clonotype itself: Its antigen remains unidentified.

The chain joins TRBV20-1 to TRBJ1-1, with a possible D match to TRBD1 (5 bases). This clonotype was sampled from a human donor in good health (CMV status not recorded). Some clones in this sample may be carry-over from other donors' samples. Sample: PBMCs. CDR3 sequence reads: CSASIGGMNTEAFF. CDR3 sequence (DNA): TGCAGTGCTAGTATTGGGGGAATGAACACTGAAGCTTTCTTT.